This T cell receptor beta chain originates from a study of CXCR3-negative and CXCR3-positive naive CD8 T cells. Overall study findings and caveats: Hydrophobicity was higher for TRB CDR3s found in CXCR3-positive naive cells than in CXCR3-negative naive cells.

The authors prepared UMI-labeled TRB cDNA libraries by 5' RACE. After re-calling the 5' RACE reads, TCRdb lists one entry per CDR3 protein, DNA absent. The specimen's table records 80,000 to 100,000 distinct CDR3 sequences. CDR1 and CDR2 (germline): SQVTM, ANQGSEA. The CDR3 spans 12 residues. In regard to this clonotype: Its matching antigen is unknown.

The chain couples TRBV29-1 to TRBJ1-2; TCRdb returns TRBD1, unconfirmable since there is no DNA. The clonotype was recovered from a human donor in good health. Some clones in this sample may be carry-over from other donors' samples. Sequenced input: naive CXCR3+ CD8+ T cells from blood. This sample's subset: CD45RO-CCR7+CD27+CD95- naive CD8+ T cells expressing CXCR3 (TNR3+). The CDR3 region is CSVDRQQVGYTF.